Described below is a single T cell receptor beta chain sequence and its context. Data came from immunoSEQ multiplex PCR; TCRdb stores just in-frame clones and leaves some out. The sample consists of some 100,000 clones, around 95% of them appearing once. The data are from a study of siplizumab effects on memory and regulatory T cells. Germline CDR1 is LNHDA and CDR2 is SQIVND (reference sequence). The CDR3 sequence is 14 residues long. Trimming stripped 2 bases from V and 7 bases from J, with 14 bases between. The chain joins TRBV19 to TRBJ2-5; D may correspond to TRBD1 or TRBD2 (6 bases each). The sequencing sample was made of naive CD4+ T cells sorted from blood. The sequence was obtained from a human donor in good health. The CDR3 bases are TGTGCCAGTAGTATAAGACGGGGGCGGGGGACCCAGTACTTC. Amino acids: CASSIRRGRGTQYF.